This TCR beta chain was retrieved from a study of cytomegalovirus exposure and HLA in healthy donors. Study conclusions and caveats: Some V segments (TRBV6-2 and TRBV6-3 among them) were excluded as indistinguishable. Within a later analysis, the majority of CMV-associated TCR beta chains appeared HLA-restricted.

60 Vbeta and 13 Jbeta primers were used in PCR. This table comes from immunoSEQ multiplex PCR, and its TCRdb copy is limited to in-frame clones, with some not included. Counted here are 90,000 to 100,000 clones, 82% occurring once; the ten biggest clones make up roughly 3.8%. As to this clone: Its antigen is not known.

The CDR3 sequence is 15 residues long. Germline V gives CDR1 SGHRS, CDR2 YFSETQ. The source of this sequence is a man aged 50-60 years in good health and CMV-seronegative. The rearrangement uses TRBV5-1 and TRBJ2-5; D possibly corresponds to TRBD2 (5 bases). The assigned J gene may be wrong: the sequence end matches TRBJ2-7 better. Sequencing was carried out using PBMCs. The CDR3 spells CASSLAAGAAYEQYF. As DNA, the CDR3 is TGCGCCAGCAGCTTGGCGGCGGGCGCGGCCTACGAGCAGTACTTC.